The present T cell receptor (beta chain) was sequenced within a study of shared clonotypes between healthy human individuals. Germline values: CDR1 SGDLS, CDR2 YYNGEE. The CDR3 consists of 13 residues. With 3 bases removed from V and 7 bases from J, the gap between germline ends came to 8 bases. Generated by immunoSEQ multiplex PCR, the TCRdb table keeps only in-frame clones and is missing some. The sample lists 1.6 million or so clones, approximately 98.5% occurring once. This rearrangement joins TRBV9 to TRBJ1-6; D gene unclear. The sequencing input was naive CD4+ T cells sorted from blood. Stated subset: CD45RA+ positively selected. The origin of this receptor is a man younger than 45 in good health. The CDR3 protein is CASSDGPNSPLHF. CDR3 coding DNA: TGTGCCAGCAGCGACGGGCCCAATTCACCCCTCCACTTT. The full variable domain, its missing parts supplied by reference TRBV9 and TRBJ1-6, is DSGVTQTPKHLITATGQRVTLRCSPRSGDLSVYWYQQSLDQGLQFLIQYYNGEERAKGNILERFSAQQFPDLHSELNLSSLELGDSALYFCASSDGPNSPLHFGNGTRLTVT.